This record covers a single T cell receptor (beta chain). Its cognate antigen is unknown. This sample stems from a study of T cell responses to AZD1222 COVID-19 vaccine. Overall study findings and caveats: Of the AZD1222 recipients, only 5 to 7 were seropositive at baseline. Repertoire sampling happened only post peak T cell response. Most donors were white British and more were female, and clonal diversity was possibly underestimated.

Here immunoSEQ multiplex PCR was the method, and the copy in TCRdb shows in-frame clones only, minus some. This table has roughly 90,000 clones, approximately 89% appearing once. Researchers grouped second doses given at about 4 or about 12 weeks into one pool. Germline lookup yields CDR1 SEHNR and CDR2 FQNEAQ (reference sequence). V dropped 1 base and J dropped 8 bases, with 3 bases sitting between them. The CDR3 totals 11 residues. The sample in question was peripheral blood, obtained 28 days after the second AZD1222 dose. The sequence was collected from an adult who received the AZD1222 COVID-19 vaccine. This sequence joins TRBV7-9 and TRBJ1-3, with D unresolved. The CDR3 DNA sequence: TGTGCCAGCAGCTTAGAGGACACCATATATTTT. Residues: CASSLEDTIYF.